This entry describes one T cell receptor (beta chain). What it binds is unknown. The data originate from a study of cytomegalovirus exposure and HLA in healthy donors. Study-wide points: Specificity of a few CMV-associated chains for CMV antigens was verified in vitro.

While the first cohort had 600 to 800 subjects, the donors belonged to the separate validation cohort of over a hundred subjects. TCRdb's table, derived via immunoSEQ multiplex PCR, lists solely in-frame clones and lacks some. The sample has 55,000 to 75,000 clones, approximately 94% seen once. J lost 4 bases, V lost 5 bases, and 7 bases had no gene match. CDR3 length: 14 amino acids. CDR1 is SNHLY and CDR2 is FYNNEI in the germline V gene. This chain links TRBV2 with TRBJ1-2; 7 bases are shared with TRBD1. This TCR was sampled from a man aged 18 to 30 in good health and CMV-seropositive. Sequencing used PBMCs. CDR3 coding DNA: TGTGCCAGCAGTCGGACAGGATCCTTCTATGGCTACACCTTC. Translated, it gives CASSRTGSFYGYTF.